This TCR beta chain emerged from a study of T-cell memory formation after mild COVID-19. Whole-study results and caveats: Among clones peaking at day 37 in the second wave, SARS-CoV-2 specificity remained unconfirmed.

Constant-segment primers were used for 5'RACE, and the resulting TCR alpha and TCR beta cDNA libraries carried sample barcodes and UMIs. One entry per CDR3 protein, called by TCRdb with MiXCR from the 5' RACE reads. The table records tens of thousands of distinct CDR3 sequences, 12% of them present only once. This clonotype has only a few counts. Its cognate antigen is unknown. This sequence originates from a man aged 18 to 35 who had mild COVID-19 (a few samples of this study predate the infection). Cell type and time point are not known. What was sequenced was PBMCs or a T cell subset sorted from them (not recorded which).

The CDR3 DNA reads TGCGCCAGCAGCTTGGCCGGGCTTAGTTTGAACACTGAAGCTTTCTTT. This translates into CASSLAGLSLNTEAFF. This sequence joins TRBV5-1 and TRBJ1-1; no clear D. Germline lookup yields CDR1 SGHRS and CDR2 YFSETQ. V was shortened by 0 bases and J by 0 bases, with 12 bases between the two germline ends. CDR3 size: 16 residues.